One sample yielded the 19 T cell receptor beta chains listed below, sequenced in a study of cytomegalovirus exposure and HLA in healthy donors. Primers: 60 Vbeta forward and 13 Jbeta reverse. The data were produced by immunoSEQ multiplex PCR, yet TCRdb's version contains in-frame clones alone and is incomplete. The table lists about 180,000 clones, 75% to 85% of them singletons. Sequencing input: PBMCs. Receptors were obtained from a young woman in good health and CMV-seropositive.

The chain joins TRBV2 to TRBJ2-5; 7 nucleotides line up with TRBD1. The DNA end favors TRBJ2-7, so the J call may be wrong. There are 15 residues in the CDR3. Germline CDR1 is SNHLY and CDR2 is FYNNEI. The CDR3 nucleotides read TGTGCCAGCAGTAAGTACAGGGGTAGCTCCTACGAGCAGTACTTC. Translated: CASSKYRGSSYEQYF.

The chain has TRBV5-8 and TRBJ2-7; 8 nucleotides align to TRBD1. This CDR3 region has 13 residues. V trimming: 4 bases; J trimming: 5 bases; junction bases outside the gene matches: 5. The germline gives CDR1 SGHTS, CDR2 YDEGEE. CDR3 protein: CASSLDREDEQYF. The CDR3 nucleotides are TGTGCCAGCAGCCTGGACAGGGAAGACGAGCAGTACTTC.

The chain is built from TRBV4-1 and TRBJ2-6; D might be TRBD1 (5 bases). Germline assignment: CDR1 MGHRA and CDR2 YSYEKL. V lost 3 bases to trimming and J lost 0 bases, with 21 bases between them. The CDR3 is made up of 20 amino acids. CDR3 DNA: TGCGCCAGCAGCCAGGGGCAGTTGAGACGACAGAGCTCTGGGGCCAACGTCCTGACTTTC. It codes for CASSQGQLRRQSSGANVLTF.

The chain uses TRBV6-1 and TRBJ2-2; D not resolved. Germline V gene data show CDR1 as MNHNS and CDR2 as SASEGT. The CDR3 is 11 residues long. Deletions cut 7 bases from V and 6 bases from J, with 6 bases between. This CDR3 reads CASTEAGELFF. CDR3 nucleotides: TGTGCCAGCACCGAGGCCGGGGAGCTGTTTTTT.

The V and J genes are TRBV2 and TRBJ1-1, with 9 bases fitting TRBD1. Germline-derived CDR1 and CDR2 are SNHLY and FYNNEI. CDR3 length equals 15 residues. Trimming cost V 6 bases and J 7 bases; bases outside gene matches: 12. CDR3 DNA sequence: TGTGCCAGCAGGAAGATCGGGACAGGGAATAGTGAAGCTTTCTTT. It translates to CASRKIGTGNSEAFF. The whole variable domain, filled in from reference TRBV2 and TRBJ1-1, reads EPEVTQTPSHQVTQMGQEVILRCVPISNHLYFYWYRQILGQKVEFLVSFYNNEISEKSEIFDDQFSVERPDGSNFTLKIRSTKLEDSAMYFCASRKIGTGNSEAFFGQGTRLTVV.

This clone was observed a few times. The CDR3 sequence: CASSEWPGPASTDTQYF. The CDR3 nucleotides are TGTGCCAGCAGTGAATGGCCGGGTCCCGCTAGCACAGATACGCAGTATTTT. The V and J genes are TRBV25-1 and TRBJ2-3, with D unresolved. This CDR3 spans 17 amino acids. Germline V gene lookup returns CDR1 MGHDK and CDR2 SYGVNS. V lost 1 base and J 0 bases, leaving 14 bases between the germline ends.

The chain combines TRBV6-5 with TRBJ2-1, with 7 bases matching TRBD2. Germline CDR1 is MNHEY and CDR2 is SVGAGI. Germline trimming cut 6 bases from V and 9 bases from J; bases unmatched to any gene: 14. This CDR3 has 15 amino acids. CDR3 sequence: CASSRGDSPGGEQFF. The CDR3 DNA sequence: TGTGCCAGCAGCCGGGGGGACTCCCCCGGCGGTGAGCAGTTCTTC.

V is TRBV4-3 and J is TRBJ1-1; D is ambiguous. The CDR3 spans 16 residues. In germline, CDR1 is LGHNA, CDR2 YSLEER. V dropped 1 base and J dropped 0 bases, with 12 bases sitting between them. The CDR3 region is CASSQVPEDMNTEAFF. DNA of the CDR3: TGCGCCAGCAGCCAAGTTCCCGAGGATATGAACACTGAAGCTTTCTTT.

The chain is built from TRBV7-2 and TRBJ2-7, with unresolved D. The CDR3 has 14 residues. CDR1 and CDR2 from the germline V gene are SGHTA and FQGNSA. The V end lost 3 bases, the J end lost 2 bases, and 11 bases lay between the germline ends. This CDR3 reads CASSFGGRAYEQYF. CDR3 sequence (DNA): TGTGCCAGCAGCTTTGGCGGCCGGGCCTACGAGCAGTACTTC.

CDR3 DNA sequence: TGCGCCAGCAGCTCCGAAGTCGGCTACGAGCAGTACTTC. Translating it yields CASSSEVGYEQYF. The chain is built from TRBV5-1 and TRBJ2-7, with D unclear. Trimming left V 3 bases short and J 3 bases short, with 10 bases between. The CDR3 contains 13 residues. Germline CDR1 SGHRS, CDR2 YFSETQ.

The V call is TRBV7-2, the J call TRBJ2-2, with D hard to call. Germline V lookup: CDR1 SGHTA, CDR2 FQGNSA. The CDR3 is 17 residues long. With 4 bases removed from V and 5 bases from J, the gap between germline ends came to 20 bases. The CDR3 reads CASSSPPGFPRTGELFF. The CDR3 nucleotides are TGTGCCAGCAGCTCGCCTCCCGGGTTTCCGCGGACCGGGGAGCTGTTTTTT.

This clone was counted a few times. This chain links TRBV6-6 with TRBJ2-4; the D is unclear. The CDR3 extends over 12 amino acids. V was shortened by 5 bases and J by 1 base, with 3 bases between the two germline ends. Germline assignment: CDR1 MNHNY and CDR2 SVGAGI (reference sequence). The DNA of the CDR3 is TGTGCCAGCAGTCGGGCCAAAAACATTCAGTACTTC. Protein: CASSRAKNIQYF.

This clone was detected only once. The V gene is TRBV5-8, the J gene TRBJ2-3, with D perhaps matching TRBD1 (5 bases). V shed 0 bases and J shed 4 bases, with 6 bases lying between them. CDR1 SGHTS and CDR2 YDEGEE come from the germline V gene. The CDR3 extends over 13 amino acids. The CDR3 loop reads CASSLGGPDTQYF. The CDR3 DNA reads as TGTGCCAGCAGCTTGGGGGGCCCAGATACGCAGTATTTT.

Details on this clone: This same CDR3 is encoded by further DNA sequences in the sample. The DNA of the CDR3 is TGTGCCAGCAGCGTAGGTGCGCGGGGGGGCTCGTACGAGCAGTACTTC. Amino acids: CASSVGARGGSYEQYF. The chain combines TRBV9 with TRBJ2-7; TRBD2 matches at 9 bases. Looked up from germline, CDR1 is SGDLS and CDR2 is YYNGEE. V lost 0 bases, J lost 4 bases, and 8 bases stayed unmatched. The CDR3 totals 16 residues.

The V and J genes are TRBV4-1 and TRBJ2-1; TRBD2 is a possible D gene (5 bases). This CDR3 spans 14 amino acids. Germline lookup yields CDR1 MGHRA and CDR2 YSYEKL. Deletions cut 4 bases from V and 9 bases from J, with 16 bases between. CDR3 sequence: CASSPLGLAGEQFF. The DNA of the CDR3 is TGCGCCAGCAGCCCTTTGGGTCTAGCCGGTGAGCAGTTCTTC.

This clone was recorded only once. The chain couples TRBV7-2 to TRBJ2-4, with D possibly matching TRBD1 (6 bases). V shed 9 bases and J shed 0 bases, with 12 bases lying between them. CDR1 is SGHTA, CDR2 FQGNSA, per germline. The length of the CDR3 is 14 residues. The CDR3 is CASSGELAKNIQYF. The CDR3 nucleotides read TGTGCCAGTTCAGGGGAATTAGCCAAAAACATTCAGTACTTC. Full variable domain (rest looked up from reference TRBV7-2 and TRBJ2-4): GAGVSQSPSNKVTEKGKDVELRCDPISGHTALYWYRQSLGQGLEFLIYFQGNSAPDKSGLPSDRFSAERTGGSVSTLTIQRTQQEDSAVYLCASSGELAKNIQYFGAGTRLSVL.

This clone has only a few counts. The CDR3 nucleotides read TGTGCCAGCAGCGATTGGACAGAGATTGAAAAACTGTTTTTT. The encoded protein is CASSDWTEIEKLFF. This chain uses TRBV7-9 with TRBJ1-4; the D gene is possibly TRBD1 (6 bases). V shed 5 bases and J shed 7 bases, with 14 bases lying between them. Germline CDR1 SEHNR, CDR2 FQNEAQ (reference sequence). The CDR3 covers 14 residues.

CDR3 sequence: CASSPVGGTFF. The CDR3 nucleotides read TGTGCCAGCAGCCCCGTGGGGGGTACTTTCTTT. The chain combines TRBV6-6 with TRBJ1-1; a weak D match, TRBD1 (5 bases). Trimming cost V 6 bases and J 12 bases, with 14 bases left between them. Germline CDR1 is MNHNY and CDR2 is SVGAGI (reference sequence). The CDR3 is 11 residues long.

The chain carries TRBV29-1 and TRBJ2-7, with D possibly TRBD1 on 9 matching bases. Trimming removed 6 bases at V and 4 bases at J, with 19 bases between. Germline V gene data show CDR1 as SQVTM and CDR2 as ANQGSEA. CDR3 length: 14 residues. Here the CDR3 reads CSVRDRAGGYEQYF. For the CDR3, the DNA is TGCAGCGTGCGGGACAGGGCGGGGGGTTACGAGCAGTACTTC.